This entry lists 17 T cell receptor beta chains sequenced from one sample in a study of cytomegalovirus exposure and HLA in healthy donors. This PCR relied on a set of 60 Vbeta primers and 13 Jbeta primers. TCRdb keeps only in-frame clones here, not all; method: immunoSEQ multiplex PCR. This sample has 150,000 to 200,000 clones, with about 75% found just once. The sequencing sample was made of PBMCs. The receptors were sampled from a woman aged 45 to 65 in good health and CMV-seropositive.

The chain combines TRBV28 with TRBJ1-4; TRBD1 aligns across 8 bases. J was trimmed by 8 bases and V by 5 bases; bases with no gene match: 10. Germline V CDR1 and CDR2: MDHEN, SYDVKM. CDR3 length equals 15 residues. CDR3 nucleotides: TGTGCCAGCAGTGTAATACAGGGGGGTGGGGAAAAACTGTTTTTT. It specifies CASSVIQGGGEKLFF.

CDR3 loop: CASSYMRTGNQPQHF. CDR3 nucleotide sequence: TGTGCCAGCAGTTACATGAGGACAGGGAATCAGCCCCAGCATTTT. The J gene is TRBJ1-5, the V gene TRBV6-6, with 8 bases identical to TRBD1. Trimming took 2 bases from V and 4 from J; bases not matched to a gene: 4. Per germline, CDR1 MNHNY and CDR2 SVGAGI (reference sequence). The CDR3 totals 15 residues.

CDR3 protein: CASSPVVAGAWRDEQFF. The CDR3 DNA reads as TGTGCCAGCAGCCCGGTCGTAGCGGGGGCCTGGCGGGATGAGCAGTTCTTC. The chain carries TRBV7-2 and TRBJ2-1; 9 bases match TRBD2. This CDR3 is built from 17 residues. Unmatched junction bases numbered 16, after V lost 5 bases and J lost 8 bases. The germline CDR1 and CDR2 sequences are SGHTA and FQGNSA.

The chain is built from TRBV5-6 and TRBJ2-1, with TRBD2 matching 9 bases. V was pared by 3 bases and J by 7 bases, with 11 bases of the junction left unmatched. This CDR3 comprises 16 residues. Germline CDR1 SGHDT, CDR2 YYEEEE. The CDR3 is CASSSLAGGLINEQFF. The CDR3 DNA reads TGTGCCAGCAGCTCCCTCGCGGGGGGGTTAATTAATGAGCAGTTCTTC.

This clone was observed once. The chain combines TRBV10-3 with TRBJ2-7, with 9 bases identical to TRBD1. J gave up 2 bases and V 6 bases, and 8 bases lay outside the gene matches. CDR1 and CDR2 from the germline V gene are ENHRY and SYGVKD. CDR3 length equals 15 residues. The CDR3 region is CAIRSGTGRTYEQYF. Written as DNA, the CDR3 is TGTGCCATCAGAAGTGGGACAGGGCGGACCTACGAGCAGTACTTC.

The chain recombines TRBV27 with TRBJ2-2; D may be TRBD2 (6 bases). This CDR3 has 15 residues. The ends were cut back, 0 bases at V and 7 bases at J, with 12 bases in the middle. Germline-derived CDR1 and CDR2 are MNHEY and SMNVEV (reference sequence). The CDR3 is CASSLSSRRGGELFF. Written as DNA, the CDR3 is TGTGCCAGCAGTTTATCGTCCAGGCGGGGCGGGGAGCTGTTTTTT.

This sequence joins TRBV7-2 and TRBJ2-3; D is uncertain. V dropped 4 bases and J dropped 2 bases, with 4 bases sitting between them. The CDR3 length is 12 residues. Germline CDR1 SGHTA, CDR2 FQGNSA. The CDR3, as DNA: TGTGCCAGCAGCTCTCTCACAGATACGCAGTATTTT. It is translated as CASSSLTDTQYF.

V gene TRBV28 combines with J gene TRBJ2-3; D not certain. V lost 6 bases and J lost 2, with 6 bases in between. The CDR3 sequence is 12 residues long. Germline loops: CDR1 MDHEN, CDR2 SYDVKM. DNA of the CDR3: TGTGCCAGCAGAACTTCCACAGATACGCAGTATTTT. It specifies CASRTSTDTQYF.

The chain combines TRBV5-4 with TRBJ2-7, with 9 bases that match TRBD2. CDR3 size: 15 residues. V shed 5 bases and J 0 bases; nucleotides not matched to a gene: 6. Germline CDR1 reads SGHNT; CDR2 reads YYREEE (reference sequence). In nucleotides, the CDR3 is TGTGCCAGCAGTCCGAGCGGGAGGCACTCCTACGAGCAGTACTTC. Residues: CASSPSGRHSYEQYF.

This chain joins TRBV28 and TRBJ1-2, with 8 bases that match TRBD1. CDR1 and CDR2 (germline): MDHEN, SYDVKM. This CDR3 has 14 residues. V lost 7 bases to trimming and J lost 2 bases; unmatched junction nucleotides: 6. CDR3 bases: TGTGCCAGCACCAGAGGACAGGGAAACTATGGCTACACCTTC. This encodes CASTRGQGNYGYTF.

V gene TRBV7-9 combines with J gene TRBJ1-4; D is unresolved. Trimming cost V 2 bases and J 5 bases, with 15 bases left between them. CDR1 SEHNR and CDR2 FQNEAQ come from the germline V gene (reference sequence). The CDR3 is 16 amino acids. This CDR3 reads CASSLIQWGVNEKLFF. Written as DNA, the CDR3 is TGTGCCAGCAGCTTAATTCAGTGGGGAGTGAATGAAAAACTGTTTTTT.

This chain uses TRBV19 with TRBJ2-3; 11 bases line up with TRBD2. Germline-derived CDR1 and CDR2 are LNHDA and SQIVND (reference sequence). V lost 6 bases, J lost 4 bases, and 9 bases stayed unmatched. This CDR3 spans 16 amino acids. CDR3 DNA sequence: TGTGCCAGTAGCCGTTTAGCGGGGGGGGCCGCAGATACGCAGTATTTT. Translating gives CASSRLAGGAADTQYF.

This clone has more than one count but fewer than ten. V usage is TRBV12-5 and J usage is TRBJ1-1, with a tentative D call TRBD1 (5 bases). The V end lost 4 bases, the J end lost 5 bases, and 14 bases lay between the germline ends. Germline V gene data show CDR1 as LGHNT and CDR2 as FRNRAP. The CDR3 runs to 14 residues. The CDR3 reads CASGSPPRGTEAFF. For the CDR3, the DNA is TGTGCTAGTGGTTCCCCCCCTCGGGGGACTGAAGCTTTCTTT.

This chain uses TRBV9 with TRBJ2-7; D possibly corresponds to TRBD1 (6 bases). CDR1 and CDR2 from the germline V gene are SGDLS and YYNGEE. Between the trimmed V and J ends, which lost 1 base and 5 bases, there was a span of 13 bases. CDR3 size: 14 residues. CDR3 DNA: TGTGCCAGCAGCGTAACAGGGTTCACCGACGAGCAGTACTTC. It yields the protein CASSVTGFTDEQYF.

This clone was seen only once. The chain has TRBV28 and TRBJ1-5; TRBD1 agrees at 9 bases. The CDR3 covers 17 residues. CDR1 is MDHEN and CDR2 is SYDVKM in the germline V gene. The V segment lost 4 bases and the J segment 6 bases; nucleotides outside the gene matches: 13. The chain's CDR3 is CASSSENFGTGIQPQHF. The CDR3 DNA sequence: TGTGCCAGCAGTTCAGAGAACTTTGGGACAGGGATTCAGCCCCAGCATTTT.

J is TRBJ2-7 and V is TRBV6-6, with D tentatively TRBD1 (5 bases). The CDR3 has 14 amino acids. The germline V and J ends were trimmed by 7 bases and 0 bases, with 13 bases remaining between them. From germline, CDR1 is MNHNY and CDR2 SVGAGI (reference sequence). CDR3 loop: CASNDGRGSYEQYF. As DNA, the CDR3 is TGTGCCAGCAACGACGGAAGGGGCTCCTACGAGCAGTACTTC.

Only a few counts were recorded for this clone. The V call is TRBV7-8, the J call TRBJ1-1; possibly TRBD1 for D (6 bases). V was pared by 1 base and J by 7 bases, with 13 bases between. From germline, CDR1 is SGHVS and CDR2 FQNEAQ. The CDR3 spans 14 residues. CDR3 in DNA: TGTGCCAGCAGCTTAGAACCGTGGACAGATGAAGCTTTCTTT. Protein sequence: CASSLEPWTDEAFF.